The 19 T cell receptor beta chains listed next were all sequenced from one sample in a study of CD8+CD57+ T cells in acquired aplastic anemia. Sequenced patients had shown CD8+CD57+ cell expansion by flow cytometry. CDR3 and TCR beta VDJ profiling relied on a genomic DNA template. Each CDR3 protein is one row after TCRdb ran MiXCR on the reads. The data hold roughly 120,000 distinct CDR3 sequences, with under 65% observed a single time. Sequenced material: sorted CD4+, CD8+, or CD8+CD57+ T cells (not recorded which) from PBMCs. The receptors derive from a human donor with aplastic anemia.

The chain is built from TRBV10-3 and TRBJ2-7; possibly TRBD1 for D (6 bases). V lost 8 bases and J 0 bases, leaving 11 bases between the germline ends. This CDR3 has 13 residues. Looked up from germline, CDR1 is ENHRY and CDR2 is SYGVKD. CDR3 bases: TGTGCCATCCTAACAGGGAGCTCCTACGAGCAGTACTTC. It codes for CAILTGSSYEQYF.

The chain carries TRBV19 and TRBJ1-1, with D hard to call. The CDR3 has 14 amino acids. The germline gives CDR1 LNHDA, CDR2 SQIVND (reference sequence). Trimming took off 3 bases at V and 0 bases at J, with 8 bases between the two ends. CDR3 residues: CASSMRGMNTEAFF. The CDR3 bases are TGTGCCAGTAGTATGAGAGGGATGAACACTGAAGCTTTCTTT.

J is TRBJ2-7 and V is TRBV2; 8 bases agree with TRBD2. Germline V gene lookup returns CDR1 SNHLY and CDR2 FYNNEI. The CDR3 consists of 15 residues. Germline trimming cut 4 bases from V and 5 bases from J; bases unmatched to any gene: 10. The CDR3 DNA sequence: TGTGCCAGCAGTGGATGGGTCAGCGGGGGAAACGAGCAGTACTTC. Translated, it gives CASSGWVSGGNEQYF.

The V call is TRBV9, the J call TRBJ1-6, with D possibly being TRBD1 (6 bases). V lost 4 bases and J lost 10, with 15 bases in between. CDR3 size: 14 residues. Germline V gives CDR1 SGDLS, CDR2 YYNGEE. CDR3 bases: TGTGCCAGCAGCTCCCGAGGGGGGGAATCACCCCTCCACTTT. This codes for CASSSRGGESPLHF.

Ten or more counts support this clonotype. This rearrangement joins TRBV11-2 to TRBJ2-2; TRBD1 aligns across 7 bases. With 10 bases clipped from V and 2 bases from J, the junction kept 13 bases outside the gene matches. The CDR3 contains 16 residues. Germline CDR1 SGHAT, CDR2 FQNNGV. The CDR3 region is CAIPKRQGLNTGELFF. CDR3 in DNA: TGTGCCATCCCGAAACGACAGGGCCTTAACACCGGGGAGCTGTTTTTT.

In this sample, this clonotype turned up a few times. The chain has TRBV7-8 and TRBJ1-2; tentatively, D is TRBD1 (5 bases). Germline V gene lookup returns CDR1 SGHVS and CDR2 FQNEAQ. Trimming pared 8 bases from V and 0 bases from J, leaving 10 bases between. This CDR3 region has 13 residues. The CDR3 DNA reads TGTGCCAGCTCCCAGGGAGCTAACTATGGCTACACCTTC. It specifies CASSQGANYGYTF.

This clonotype appeared a few times. CDR3 residues: CASRRAEQNSRTRAYEQYF. The CDR3 DNA reads as TGTGCCAGCCGTCGGGCGGAGCAAAATTCAAGGACAAGGGCCTACGAGCAGTACTTC. The chain carries TRBV12-3 or TRBV12-4 and TRBJ2-7; tentatively, D is TRBD1 (5 bases). Trimming took off 8 bases at V and 2 bases at J, with 31 bases between the two ends. The CDR3 has 19 residues.

This clonotype was detected many times. The chain has TRBV6-1 and TRBJ1-2; TRBD1 might be the D (6 bases). The CDR3 loop spans 16 amino acids. CDR1 is MNHNS, CDR2 SASEGT, per germline. Deletions cut 5 bases from V and 1 base from J, with 17 bases between. CDR3 nucleotides: TGTGCCAGCAGTCTCGACCGAGGGGGGTATAACTATGGCTACACCTTC. This codes for CASSLDRGGYNYGYTF.

This clonotype was detected many times. This chain connects TRBV20-1 to TRBJ2-1, with D unresolved. Germline V gives CDR1 DFQATT, CDR2 SNEGSKA (reference sequence). V dropped 5 bases and J dropped 4 bases, with 15 bases sitting between them. The CDR3 contains 14 residues. The CDR3 loop reads CSAGPSVHYNEQFF. CDR3 nucleotide sequence: TGCAGTGCTGGGCCGAGTGTACATTACAATGAGCAGTTCTTC.

The chain has TRBV7-6 and TRBJ1-5; no clear D gene. Trimming pared 5 bases from V and 6 bases from J, leaving 8 bases between. In germline, CDR1 is SGHVS, CDR2 FNYEAQ. The CDR3 is 12 amino acids. CDR3 region: CASSKGIQPQHF. The CDR3 DNA is TGTGCCAGCAGCAAGGGAATTCAGCCCCAGCATTTT.

As to this clonotype: A clone one base away is much larger, so this may be a read error. This chain joins TRBV12-3 or TRBV12-4 and TRBJ2-2; D assignment may be TRBD1 or TRBD2 (6 bases each). The CDR3 spans 17 residues. As DNA, the CDR3 is TGTGCCAGCAGACATTACGGGGGCGCTCCGAACACCGGGGAGCTGTCTTTT. It codes for CASRHYGGAPNTGELSF.

This clonotype occurred a few times. The chain carries TRBV10-3 and TRBJ2-7; tentative D call: TRBD2 (6 bases). The CDR3 totals 13 residues. Between the trimmed V and J ends, which lost 6 bases and 5 bases, there was a span of 14 bases. CDR1 and CDR2 (germline): ENHRY, SYGVKD. CDR3: CAIRREPMDEQYF. In DNA form, the CDR3 reads TGTGCCATCAGACGGGAGCCCATGGACGAGCAGTACTTC.

The V and J genes are TRBV15 and TRBJ1-2; tentative D call: TRBD1 (5 bases). Trimming stripped 3 bases from V and 2 bases from J, with 10 bases between. This CDR3 has 14 residues. Germline V gives CDR1 LNHNV, CDR2 YYDKDF (reference sequence). CDR3 residues: CATSSGGGNYGYTF. CDR3 nucleotide sequence: TGTGCCACCAGCAGTGGGGGAGGGAACTATGGCTACACCTTC.

This clonotype came up many times. This sequence joins TRBV6-1 and TRBJ2-5; D tentatively fits TRBD1 or TRBD2 (6 bases each). Germline CDR1 and CDR2: MNHNS and SASEGT. V was trimmed by 5 bases and J by 5 bases, leaving 15 bases between them. The CDR3 sequence is 14 residues long. The chain's CDR3 is CASSPRGAGETQYF. The CDR3 DNA reads TGTGCCAGCAGTCCGAGGGGGGCAGGGGAGACCCAGTACTTC.

This clonotype was detected many times. This chain joins TRBV12-3 or TRBV12-4 and TRBJ2-7; 7 bases match TRBD1. The V gene end was trimmed by 5 bases and the J gene end by 4 bases; junction bases not matched to a gene: 5. The CDR3 is made up of 13 amino acids. The CDR3, as DNA: TGTGCCAGCAGTCTGGGGACAGTGTACGAGCAGTACTTC. Encoded protein: CASSLGTVYEQYF.

Ten or more counts support this clonotype. This sequence joins TRBV6-1 and TRBJ1-2, with D hard to call. The germline V gene has CDR1 MNHNS and CDR2 SASEGT. V shed 1 base and J shed 0 bases, with 6 bases lying between them. The CDR3 is made up of 14 amino acids. DNA of the CDR3: TGTGCCAGCAGTGAAGGGGCAGCTAACTATGGCTACACCTTC. Residues: CASSEGAANYGYTF.

This clonotype appeared a single time. The chain is built from TRBV9 and TRBJ2-7; 13 bases are a match to TRBD2. The ends lost 3 bases at V and 5 bases at J; junction bases unmatched: 5. Germline V gives CDR1 SGDLS, CDR2 YYNGEE. The CDR3 covers 15 residues. The CDR3 spells CASSATSGRANEQYF. CDR3 coding DNA: TGTGCCAGCAGCGCAACTAGCGGGAGGGCCAACGAGCAGTACTTC.

This clonotype showed up just once. The chain is built from TRBV19 and TRBJ1-4; D might be TRBD1 (5 bases). Germline-derived CDR1 and CDR2 are LNHDA and SQIVND (reference sequence). CDR3 size: 13 residues. Trimming took off 4 bases at V and 9 bases at J, with 12 bases between the two ends. The CDR3 DNA reads as TGTGCCAGTAGTAGGGAAGGGGTGAAAAAACTGTTTTTT. Translated, it gives CASSREGVKKLFF. The whole variable domain, filled in from reference TRBV19 and TRBJ1-4, reads DGGITQSPKYLFRKEGQNVTLSCEQNLNHDAMYWYRQDPGQGLRLIYYSQIVNDFQKGDIAEGYSVSREKKESFPLTVTSAQKNPTAFYLCASSREGVKKLFFGSGTQLSVL.

Notes on this clonotype: Relative to the germline gene, one junction end is altered; a read error may explain this. This chain connects TRBV7-4 to TRBJ2-7, with 7 positions matching TRBD1. Germline V gene data show CDR1 as SGHVT and CDR2 as SQSDAQ. There are 13 residues in the CDR3. The CDR3 loop reads CASSLPGTDEQCF. The CDR3 region has the DNA TGTGCCAGCAGCTTACCCGGGACAGACGAGCAGTGCTTC.